This T cell receptor beta chain was retrieved from a study of cytomegalovirus exposure and HLA in healthy donors. The CDR3 has 13 residues. Germline CDR1 GTSNPN, CDR2 SVGIG (reference sequence). The trim removed 2 bases at V and 3 bases at J, leaving 1 base unmatched. The primer mix had 60 Vbeta and 13 Jbeta primers. The data were produced by immunoSEQ multiplex PCR, yet TCRdb's version contains in-frame clones alone and is incomplete. The table has 73,000 or so clones, around 78% seen once. Unrecorded immune exposure was likely among donors, who were nominally healthy when sampled. Sequenced sample: PBMCs. This TCR derives from a man aged 45-60 years in good health and CMV-seronegative. The chain joins TRBV30 to TRBJ1-5; 7 bases line up with TRBD1. The CDR3 region is CAWSTGDNQPQHF. As DNA, the CDR3 is TGTGCCTGGAGTACAGGGGACAATCAGCCCCAGCATTTT.